Following are 30 T cell receptor beta chains from one sample sequenced in a study of cytotoxic CD8 clonotypes in ibrutinib-treated CLL. Only in-frame clones appear in the TCRdb table, and some are missing; sequencing was by immunoSEQ multiplex PCR. This sample has about 85,000 clones, with 79% found just once. The specimen comprised PBMCs, sampled after 12 months of ibrutinib treatment. The receptors shown here come from a human donor with chronic lymphocytic leukemia.

This clone appeared a few times. The gene calls are TRBV30 and TRBJ1-1; D might be TRBD1 (5 bases). The CDR3 contains 14 residues. Trimming stripped 3 bases from V and 1 base from J, with 12 bases between. Germline CDR1 GTSNPN, CDR2 SVGIG (reference sequence). The CDR3 loop reads CAWRPGGENTEAFF. Written as DNA, the CDR3 is TGTGCCTGGAGACCCGGAGGGGAGAACACTGAAGCTTTCTTT.

This clone was recorded once. The J gene is TRBJ1-1, the V gene TRBV9; 9 bases align to TRBD1. The germline V gene has CDR1 SGDLS and CDR2 YYNGEE. This CDR3 is 14 amino acids long. V shed 4 bases and J 3 bases; nucleotides not matched to a gene: 4. CDR3 in amino acids: CASSPWDRDTEAFF. For the CDR3, the DNA is TGTGCCAGCAGCCCCTGGGACAGGGACACTGAAGCTTTCTTT.

V gene TRBV5-1 combines with J gene TRBJ1-1; 8 nucleotides line up with TRBD1. J gave up 5 bases and V 5 bases, and 11 bases lay outside the gene matches. CDR3 length: 15 amino acids. Germline V lookup: CDR1 SGHRS, CDR2 YFSETQ. This chain's CDR3 is CASSPRTQGATEAFF. CDR3 sequence (DNA): TGCGCCAGCAGTCCACGAACCCAGGGGGCGACTGAAGCTTTCTTT.

The gene calls are TRBV7-2 and TRBJ2-7; 9 bases match TRBD2. The CDR3 has 19 residues. From germline, CDR1 is SGHTA and CDR2 FQGNSA. V lost 5 bases to trimming and J lost 0 bases; unmatched junction nucleotides: 17. CDR3 nucleotide sequence: TGTGCCAGCAGCCCCAGGGTGGCTAGCGGGACCTATAGCTCCTACGAGCAGTACTTC. Amino acids: CASSPRVASGTYSSYEQYF. Together with reference TRBV7-2 and TRBJ2-7, the CDR3 gives the full variable domain: GAGVSQSPSNKVTEKGKDVELRCDPISGHTALYWYRQSLGQGLEFLIYFQGNSAPDKSGLPSDRFSAERTGGSVSTLTIQRTQQEDSAVYLCASSPRVASGTYSSYEQYFGPGTRLTVT.

The chain recombines TRBV6-4 with TRBJ2-7; 12 bases are a match to TRBD2. CDR1 MRHNA and CDR2 SNTAGT come from the germline V gene. The CDR3 covers 14 residues. The V segment lost 11 bases and the J segment 2 bases; nucleotides outside the gene matches: 7. CDR3 residues: CAAPSGRVPYEQYF. CDR3 sequence (DNA): TGTGCCGCCCCTAGCGGGAGGGTCCCCTACGAGCAGTACTTC.

The rearrangement uses TRBV25-1 and TRBJ2-4; D remains unclear. The CDR3 is 13 amino acids. V was pared by 1 base and J by 6 bases, with 7 bases between. Germline V gene sequence: CDR1 MGHDK, CDR2 SYGVNS. CDR3 in amino acids: CASSESGPNIQYF. DNA of the CDR3: TGTGCCAGCAGTGAATCTGGGCCAAACATTCAGTACTTC. Together with reference TRBV25-1 and TRBJ2-4, the CDR3 gives the full variable domain: EADIYQTPRYLVIGTGKKITLECSQTMGHDKMYWYQQDPGMELHLIHYSYGVNSTEKGDLSSESTVSRIRTEHFPLTLESARPSHTSQYLCASSESGPNIQYFGAGTRLSVL.

J is TRBJ1-4 and V is TRBV18, with D tentatively TRBD1 (6 bases). Germline assignment: CDR1 KGHSH and CDR2 LQKENI. This CDR3 contains 14 residues. The ends were cut back, 3 bases at V and 14 bases at J, with 19 bases in the middle. As DNA, the CDR3 is TGTGCCAGCTCACCGAGGCCCGGGGGGCCACGGCTGTTTTTT. This translates into CASSPRPGGPRLFF.

This chain joins TRBV2 and TRBJ1-5, with no clear D. With 4 bases removed from V and 7 bases from J, the gap between germline ends came to 11 bases. The CDR3 is 13 amino acids. Germline values: CDR1 SNHLY, CDR2 FYNNEI. DNA of the CDR3: TGTGCCAGCAGTGTTAAAGCCTTGCAGCCCCAGCATTTT. Protein sequence: CASSVKALQPQHF.

As DNA, the CDR3 is TGTGCCAGCAGCTTAGGCCTAGCCCCCTACAATGAGCAGTTCTTC. As protein: CASSLGLAPYNEQFF. The chain joins TRBV7-7 to TRBJ2-1; maybe TRBD2 (5 bases). The CDR3 contains 15 residues. CDR1 and CDR2 from the germline V gene are SSHAT and FNYEAQ (reference sequence). V lost 1 base and J 2 bases, leaving 9 bases between the germline ends.

This chain links TRBV4-2 with TRBJ1-6; D ambiguous. Germline values: CDR1 LGHNA, CDR2 YNFKEQ. Trimming cost V 1 base and J 7 bases, with 8 bases left between them. The CDR3 is 14 amino acids. The CDR3 loop reads CASSQVVRNSPLHF. The CDR3, as DNA: TGTGCCAGCAGCCAAGTTGTTAGAAATTCACCCCTCCACTTT.

This clone is a singleton in its sample. This rearrangement joins TRBV7-9 to TRBJ2-6, with unresolved D. This CDR3 contains 17 residues. Germline lookup yields CDR1 SEHNR and CDR2 FQNEAQ (reference sequence). Trimming removed 2 bases at V and 0 bases at J, with 11 bases between. CDR3 nucleotide sequence: TGTGCCAGCAGCTTATCCCTCCCTACCTCTGGGGCCAACGTCCTGACTTTC. The encoded protein is CASSLSLPTSGANVLTF.

The chain is built from TRBV29-1 and TRBJ1-4, with D perhaps matching TRBD1 (5 bases). The CDR3 is 13 amino acids. Trimming removed 4 bases from V and 7 bases from J, with 13 bases in between. The germline CDR1 and CDR2 sequences are SQVTM and ANQGSEA. The CDR3 is CSVGLGTGEKLFF. In DNA, the CDR3 is TGCAGCGTTGGTCTAGGGACCGGTGAAAAACTGTTTTTT.

The chain is built from TRBV4-3 and TRBJ1-3; maybe TRBD1 (5 bases). Germline CDR1 is LGHNA and CDR2 is YSLEER. This CDR3 spans 15 amino acids. The V end was cut by 1 base, the J end by 0 bases, with 7 bases between. The CDR3: CASSQGGGSGNTIYF. The DNA for the CDR3 is TGCGCCAGCAGCCAAGGGGGGGGCTCTGGAAACACCATATATTTT.

The table lists this clone with a count of one. The chain is built from TRBV5-1 and TRBJ2-7; 9 nucleotides match TRBD1. CDR1 is SGHRS and CDR2 is YFSETQ in the germline V gene. The CDR3 contains 15 residues. After removal of 3 bases from V and 2 bases from J, the junction contained 6 bases not matched to a gene. The CDR3 region has the DNA TGCGCCAGCAGCTATTCCGGGACAGGGACCTACGAGCAGTACTTC. Its translation: CASSYSGTGTYEQYF.

The CDR3 loop is CASSYSGTGNSPLHF. The CDR3, as DNA: TGTGCCAGCAGTTACTCTGGGACAGGGAACTCACCCCTCCACTTT. The rearrangement joins TRBV6-5 to TRBJ1-6; 9 bases match TRBD1. Germline values: CDR1 MNHEY, CDR2 SVGAGI. V shed 0 bases and J 10 bases; nucleotides not matched to a gene: 4. CDR3 size: 15 residues.

The V and J genes are TRBV18 and TRBJ1-4; unclear D gene. This CDR3 spans 12 amino acids. Germline lookup yields CDR1 KGHSH and CDR2 LQKENI. V was pared by 3 bases and J by 11 bases, with 10 bases between. The CDR3 is CASSPDGRKLFF. In DNA form, the CDR3 reads TGTGCCAGCTCACCGGACGGGCGCAAACTGTTTTTT.

The rearrangement uses TRBV4-3 and TRBJ2-6; D is perhaps TRBD2 (5 bases). V dropped 4 bases and J dropped 0 bases, with 10 bases sitting between them. CDR1 and CDR2 from the germline V gene are LGHNA and YSLEER. This CDR3 spans 16 amino acids. For the CDR3, the DNA is TGCGCCAGCAGCCCGGCGCGGGTCTCTGGGGCCAACGTCCTGACTTTC. As protein: CASSPARVSGANVLTF.

The genes are TRBV10-3 and TRBJ2-7; D gene unclear. The CDR3 contains 11 residues. Per germline, CDR1 ENHRY and CDR2 SYGVKD. Trimming stripped 3 bases from V and 9 bases from J, with 9 bases between. In DNA, the CDR3 is TGTGCCATCAGTGATAATAGTGGGCAGTACTTC. Amino acids: CAISDNSGQYF.

The chain has TRBV7-9 and TRBJ1-2; no definite D call. V was clipped by 4 bases and J by 8 bases, with 17 bases between them. This CDR3 has 14 residues. The V gene's germline CDR1 is SEHNR and CDR2 FQNEAQ (reference sequence). The CDR3 loop reads CASSSGRGIGGYTF. The CDR3 DNA follows: TGTGCCAGCAGCTCCGGGCGGGGTATCGGCGGCTACACCTTC. Combining the CDR3 with reference TRBV7-9 and TRBJ1-2 gives the whole variable domain DTGVSQNPRHKITKRGQNVTFRCDPISEHNRLYWYRQTLGQGPEFLTYFQNEAQLEKSRLLSDRFSAERPKGSFSTLEIQRTEQGDSAMYLCASSSGRGIGGYTFGSGTRLTVV.

The chain joins TRBV7-9 to TRBJ2-5, with TRBD2 matching over 9 bases. Germline CDR1 is SEHNR and CDR2 is FQNEAQ (reference sequence). The CDR3 has 15 residues. V trimming: 3 bases; J trimming: 7 bases; junction bases outside the gene matches: 9. In DNA, the CDR3 is TGTGCCAGCAGCTTTGAACTAGCGGGCCTGTGGACCCAGTACTTC. Encoded protein: CASSFELAGLWTQYF.

The chain has TRBV19 and TRBJ2-7, with 7 bases aligning to TRBD2. This CDR3 spans 15 amino acids. The germline gives CDR1 LNHDA, CDR2 SQIVND (reference sequence). With 3 bases clipped from V and 1 base from J, the junction kept 6 bases outside the gene matches. This CDR3 is CASSIAGAGSYEQYF. CDR3 sequence (DNA): TGTGCCAGTAGTATCGCGGGAGCTGGGTCCTACGAGCAGTACTTC.

This clone was seen once. The J gene is TRBJ2-3, the V gene TRBV7-9; no firm D call. With 5 bases removed from V and 4 bases from J, the gap between germline ends came to 4 bases. Germline CDR1 reads SEHNR; CDR2 reads FQNEAQ (reference sequence). This CDR3 is built from 11 residues. CDR3 sequence (DNA): TGTGCCAGCAGCACCGCAGATACGCAGTATTTT. Translated, it gives CASSTADTQYF.

The genes are TRBV6-6 and TRBJ2-5; TRBD2 aligns across 9 bases. The CDR3 has 14 amino acids. The germline gives CDR1 MNHNY, CDR2 SVGAGI (reference sequence). The trim removed 6 bases at V and 5 bases at J, leaving 7 bases unmatched. The CDR3 loop is CASSGGGRGETQYF. The DNA for the CDR3 is TGTGCCAGCAGCGGCGGCGGGAGGGGGGAGACCCAGTACTTC.

This clone was observed a single time. V and J are TRBV9 and TRBJ1-4, with TRBD1 matching over 7 bases. After removal of 4 bases from V and 8 bases from J, the junction contained 17 bases not matched to a gene. Germline loops: CDR1 SGDLS, CDR2 YYNGEE. The CDR3 runs 17 residues. The CDR3 protein is CASSRGPNRGAGEKLFF. The CDR3 coding sequence is TGTGCCAGCAGCCGTGGGCCGAACAGGGGTGCGGGGGAAAAACTGTTTTTT.

The table lists this clone with a few counts. The V call is TRBV4-3, the J call TRBJ2-7, with 11 positions matching TRBD1. V dropped 4 bases and J dropped 4; count of bases not matched to a gene: 6. The CDR3 has 15 residues. In germline, CDR1 is LGHNA, CDR2 YSLEER. DNA of the CDR3: TGCGCCAGCAGCCCCCGGACAGGGGGCAGGTACGAGCAGTACTTC. Translated: CASSPRTGGRYEQYF.

The chain recombines TRBV30 with TRBJ1-2; unclear D gene. In germline, CDR1 is GTSNPN, CDR2 SVGIG (reference sequence). CDR3 size: 12 residues. V was cut by 0 bases and J by 3 bases, with 5 bases left in between. CDR3 sequence (DNA): TGTGCCTGGAGTGTGACCCACTATGGCTACACCTTC. Translated, it gives CAWSVTHYGYTF.

The chain uses TRBV19 and TRBJ2-1; 9 nucleotides align to TRBD2. V lost 1 base to trimming and J lost 10 bases; unmatched junction nucleotides: 5. Germline values: CDR1 LNHDA, CDR2 SQIVND (reference sequence). CDR3 size: 14 residues. CDR3 DNA sequence: TGTGCCAGTAGTATAGGGGGACTAGCTCGGGAGCAGTTCTTC. Translating it yields CASSIGGLAREQFF.

The J gene is TRBJ1-5, the V gene TRBV5-1; 7 bases map to TRBD1. V shed 0 bases and J 6 bases; nucleotides not matched to a gene: 6. There are 15 residues in the CDR3. Germline CDR1 reads SGHRS; CDR2 reads YFSETQ. CDR3 region: CASSLGTQGTQPQHF. In DNA form, the CDR3 reads TGCGCCAGCAGCTTGGGGACACAGGGGACTCAGCCCCAGCATTTT.

The chain combines TRBV30 with TRBJ1-2; 10 nucleotides line up with TRBD1. The CDR3 sequence is 13 residues long. Germline V gives CDR1 GTSNPN, CDR2 SVGIG (reference sequence). The junction had 6 bases not matched to a gene; V was cut back by 3 bases and J by 8 bases. The CDR3 loop is CAWSPGTGVGYTF. The CDR3 DNA sequence: TGTGCCTGGAGCCCCGGGACAGGGGTAGGCTACACCTTC.

The chain combines TRBV10-3 with TRBJ2-5; D remains unclear. CDR1 ENHRY and CDR2 SYGVKD come from the germline V gene. This CDR3 has 12 residues. V lost 2 bases to trimming and J lost 4 bases, with 5 bases between them. DNA of the CDR3: TGTGCCATCAGTGAGCGGGTAGAGACCCAGTACTTC. Translated, it gives CAISERVETQYF.